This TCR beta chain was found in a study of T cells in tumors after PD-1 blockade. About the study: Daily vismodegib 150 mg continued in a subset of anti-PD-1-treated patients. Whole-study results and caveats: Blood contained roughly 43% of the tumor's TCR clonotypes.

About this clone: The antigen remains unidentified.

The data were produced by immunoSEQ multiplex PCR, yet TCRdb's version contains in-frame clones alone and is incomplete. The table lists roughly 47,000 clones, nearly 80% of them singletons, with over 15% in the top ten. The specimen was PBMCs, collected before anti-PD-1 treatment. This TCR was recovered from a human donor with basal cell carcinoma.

CDR3 in amino acids: CASSLVLAEDNEQFF. The DNA for the CDR3 is TGCGCCAGCAGCTTGGTTCTAGCGGAGGACAATGAGCAGTTCTTC. This chain uses TRBV5-1 with TRBJ2-1; 7 positions match TRBD2. Trimming at V came to 0 bases and at J to 5 bases, leaving 5 bases not matched to a gene. CDR3 length equals 15 residues. Germline CDR1 and CDR2: SGHRS and YFSETQ.